This entry is about one T cell receptor beta chain. Its antigen is unidentified. The entry originates in a study of T cells in Graves' hyperthyroidism and ophthalmopathy. Broader study findings: Onset of ophthalmopathy came a median roughly 6.4 months after the model predicted it. Blood also held most thyroid clonotypes expanded beyond 0.001.

The CDR3 has 14 amino acids. V was cut by 7 bases and J by 1 base, with 13 bases left in between. The TCR beta CDR3 regions underwent amplification using RNA transcripts as the source. Carried out on the TCR CDR3, a first-round RT-PCR used the HTBI primer set. TCRdb reprocessed the multiplex PCR reads with MiXCR, giving one entry per CDR3 protein. Of 340,000 or so distinct CDR3 sequences in the sample, roughly 18% are singletons; the top ten hold less than 65%. The gene calls are TRBV12-3 or TRBV12-4 and TRBJ2-5; TRBD2 might be the D (6 bases). This clonotype was sampled from a woman between 50 and 59 years old with Graves' hyperthyroidism. The specimen sequenced was blood. The CDR3 DNA reads as TGTGCCAGCAATTTTAAGGGAGGCCAAGAGACCCAGTACTTC. Its protein is CASNFKGGQETQYF.